A selection of T cell receptor beta chains follows, all from one sample in a study of shared clonotypes between healthy human individuals. Measured with immunoSEQ multiplex PCR; TCRdb has only the in-frame clones, and not every one. The data contain 740,000 or so clones, around 73% of them singletons. The sample comprised memory CD4+ T cells sorted from blood. Source of these receptors: a woman aged 30 to 39 in good health. Each CDR3 is given with its conserved first and last residue. D genes are given only for firm matches. Clone size is given for some rows only: seen once, a few or many times, or a class if the clone is expanded.

D | J | V | size | DNA | CDR3
NA | TRBJ2-1 | TRBV18 | few | TGTGCCAGCTCACCACAGCGGGAGCAGTTCTTC | CASSPQREQFF
NA | TRBJ1-2 | TRBV6-6 | NA | TGTGCCAGCAGTGTGTTGGGGGAAGAAGGCTACACCTTC | CASSVLGEEGYTF
NA | TRBJ2-3 | TRBV14 | NA | TGTGCCAGCAGCCAGGGGGCCGCTAGCACAGATACGCAGTATTTT | CASSQGAASTDTQYF
TRBD1 | TRBJ2-5 | TRBV11-2 | NA | TGTGCCAGCAGCCCTTTTGACAGGGTATGGGAGACCCAGTACTTC | CASSPFDRVWETQYF
TRBD1 | TRBJ2-6 | TRBV6-5 | NA | TGTGCCAGCAGGCGGACAGGGGCTGGGGCCAACGTCCTGACTTTC | CASRRTGAGANVLTF
NA | TRBJ2-7 | TRBV28 | once | TGTGCCAGCAGCACACGTCGGCAGGGGAGTTACGAGCAGTACTTC | CASSTRRQGSYEQYF
NA | TRBJ2-1 | TRBV23-1 | NA | TGCGCCAGCACTCCTCCAGTCCGGGACCCAGTCCCCGAGCAGTTCTTC | CASTPPVRDPVPEQFF
NA | TRBJ2-7 | TRBV13 | NA | TGTGCCAGCAGCTTTATGAGGGTGGGGGAGCAGTACTTC | CASSFMRVGEQYF
TRBD2 | TRBJ2-1 | TRBV7-6 | NA | TGTGCCAGCAGCCGTAAGGCGGGAGACGCCTACAATGAGCAGTTCTTC | CASSRKAGDAYNEQFF
NA | TRBJ2-1 | TRBV6-1 | NA | TGTGCCAGCAGTCGCAGCAGAAACAATGAGCAGTTCTTC | CASSRSRNNEQFF
NA | TRBJ2-7 | TRBV7-3 | NA | TGTGCCAGCAGCCCCCAAGGGGAATCCTACGAGCAGTACTTC | CASSPQGESYEQYF
NA | TRBJ2-2 | TRBV16 | NA | TGTGCCAGCAGCCAAAGAGGGGAGGAGCTGTTTTTT | CASSQRGEELFF
NA | TRBJ2-1 | TRBV19 | NA | TGTGCCAGTAGTATGGGACTTAGAGACAATGAGCAGTTCTTC | CASSMGLRDNEQFF
NA | TRBJ1-2 | TRBV28 | NA | TGTGCCAGCAGTTCCCAACAGGGCATATATGGCTACACCTTC | CASSSQQGIYGYTF
NA | TRBJ1-1 | TRBV28 | NA | TGTGCCAGCAGTTTGAGGGTCGGGAGTGAAGCTTTCTTT | CASSLRVGSEAFF
NA | TRBJ1-3 | TRBV11-2 | NA | TGTGCCAGCAGCCCTACCACCGTTTTTGGAAACACCATATATTTT | CASSPTTVFGNTIYF
TRBD1 | TRBJ1-4 | TRBV2 | once | TGTGCCAGCAGATTAACCGGGACAGGGGGCGGAGTAGAAAAACTGTTTTTT | CASRLTGTGGGVEKLFF
TRBD1 | TRBJ2-7 | TRBV27 | many | TGTGCCAGCAGTGCCAGACAGGGAAGCGGCGAGCAGTACTTC | CASSARQGSGEQYF
NA | TRBJ1-5 | TRBV6-6 | NA | TGTGCCAGCAGCTGGGACCTTTGGGGGAGCAATCAGCCCCAGCATTTT | CASSWDLWGSNQPQHF
NA | TRBJ2-3 | TRBV2 | NA | TGTGCCAGCAGACGACTTCCTGAGGGAAACACAGATACGCAGTATTTT | CASRRLPEGNTDTQYF
NA | TRBJ1-3 | TRBV30 | NA | TGTGCCTGGAGCGCAGGGAGGTCTGGAAACACCATATATTTT | CAWSAGRSGNTIYF
NA | TRBJ2-3 | TRBV28 | NA | TGTGCCAGCAGTTTGATGGGGGTTCCCACAGATACGCAGTATTTT | CASSLMGVPTDTQYF
TRBD1 | TRBJ1-1 | TRBV5-1 | NA | TGCGCCAGCAGCTGGGAGGACAGGTCATACACTGAAGCTTTCTTT | CASSWEDRSYTEAFF
TRBD1 | TRBJ2-2 | TRBV27 | many | TGTGCCAGCAGTTTTTTGGGACAGACCAACACCGGGGAGCTGTTTTTT | CASSFLGQTNTGELFF
NA | TRBJ2-7 | TRBV2 | NA | TGTGCCAGCAACGAATCGCCGGGCCCCTGGGGCGAGCAGTACTTC | CASNESPGPWGEQYF
NA | TRBJ2-7 | TRBV2 | NA | TGTGCCAGCAGCCGATTAGGTTCCGAGCAGTACTTC | CASSRLGSEQYF
NA | TRBJ1-5 | TRBV7-3 | NA | TGTGCCAGCAGCCCTAGTCGGGGGGTGAATCAGCCCCAGCATTTT | CASSPSRGVNQPQHF
NA | TRBJ1-1 | TRBV19 | NA | TGTGCCAGTAGTTCAAGACACGTGAACACTGAAGCTTTCTTT | CASSSRHVNTEAFF
NA | TRBJ2-7 | TRBV4-2 | NA | TGTGCCAGCAGCCAAGTCACGGGAGCACTCTACGAGCAGTACTTC | CASSQVTGALYEQYF
TRBD2 | TRBJ2-1 | TRBV28 | NA | TGTGCCAGCAGTCTCCAGAATAGCGGGAGGAATGAGCAGTTCTTC | CASSLQNSGRNEQFF
TRBD2 | TRBJ2-1 | TRBV27 | NA | TGTGCCAGCACCCGAAGAACCCACGGGACTAGCGGCTACAATGAGCAGTTCTTC | CASTRRTHGTSGYNEQFF